This TCR beta chain was recovered during a study of technical replicates of blood from a handful of donors. Measured with immunoSEQ multiplex PCR; TCRdb has only the in-frame clones, and not every one. This table holds approximately 66,000 clones, around 87% found once. The V gene lost 4 bases and the J gene lost 1 base, with 11 bases spanning the gap. CDR3 length: 14 residues. Looked up from germline, CDR1 is SGHRS and CDR2 is YFSETQ. The sample comprised PBMCs. The chain joins TRBV5-1 to TRBJ2-5; possibly TRBD2 for D (5 bases). This sequence originates from a human donor in good health. Some clones in this sample may be carry-over from other donors' samples. The CDR3 DNA is TGCGCCAGCAGCGGACCGGGGTCCCAAGAGACCCAGTACTTC. Translated: CASSGPGSQETQYF.